This record concerns one T cell receptor (beta chain) sequence. No antigen is known for it. The sample is drawn from a study of cytomegalovirus exposure and HLA in healthy donors. For the study at large: The Caucasian-associated ancestry cluster contained roughly four fifths of the approximately 400 genotyped donors. General study results and limits: Looking again later, the authors saw that most CMV-associated TCR beta chains seemed HLA-restricted.

V lost 5 bases, J lost 8 bases, and 4 bases stayed unmatched. Per germline, CDR1 SEHNR and CDR2 FQNEAQ (reference sequence). The CDR3 consists of 15 residues. The study ran its PCR with 60 Vbeta and 13 Jbeta primers. Assay: immunoSEQ multiplex PCR; the TCRdb copy retains only in-frame clones and omits some. The table includes about 140,000 clones, roughly 78% detected once. This receptor was identified in a female donor in good health and CMV-seronegative. The sample consisted of PBMCs. The genes are TRBV7-9 and TRBJ2-1, with 15 positions matching TRBD2. CDR3 coding DNA: TGTGCCAGCAGCCCGGGACTAGCGGGAGGCGATGAGCAGTTCTTC. This codes for CASSPGLAGGDEQFF.